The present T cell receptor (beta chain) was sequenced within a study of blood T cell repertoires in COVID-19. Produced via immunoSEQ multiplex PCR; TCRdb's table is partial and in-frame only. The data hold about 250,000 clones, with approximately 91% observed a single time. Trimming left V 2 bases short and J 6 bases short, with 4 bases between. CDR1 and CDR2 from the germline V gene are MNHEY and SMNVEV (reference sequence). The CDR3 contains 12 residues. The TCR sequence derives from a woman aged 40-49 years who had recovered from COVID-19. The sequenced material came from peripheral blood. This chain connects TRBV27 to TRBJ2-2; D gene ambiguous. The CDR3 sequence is CASSLRAGELFF. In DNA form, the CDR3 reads TGTGCCAGCAGTTTACGGGCCGGGGAGCTGTTTTTT.